What follows are 30 T cell receptor beta chains derived from one specimen sequenced in a study of blood T cell repertoires in COVID-19. TCRdb's table, derived via immunoSEQ multiplex PCR, lists solely in-frame clones and lacks some. The sample contains under 250,000 clones, 92% of which appear only once. Sequenced input: peripheral blood. The receptor source for this set is a man aged 25 to 40 with acute or convalescent COVID-19.

The rearrangement uses TRBV29-1 and TRBJ1-2; D perhaps matches TRBD1 (6 bases). The CDR3 runs 13 residues. The V end was cut by 2 bases, the J end by 8 bases, with 15 bases between. Germline loops: CDR1 SQVTM, CDR2 ANQGSEA. This chain's CDR3 is CSVERSGARGYTF. The CDR3 region has the DNA TGCAGCGTTGAAAGGTCAGGGGCGCGGGGCTACACCTTC.

The chain recombines TRBV5-1 with TRBJ1-1; a possible D gene is TRBD1 (6 bases). The CDR3 length is 16 residues. The germline CDR1 and CDR2 sequences are SGHRS and YFSETQ. V was trimmed by 4 bases and J by 0 bases, leaving 16 bases between them. This CDR3 is CASSRTVEPMNTEAFF. The CDR3 DNA reads as TGCGCCAGCAGCCGGACAGTAGAACCCATGAACACTGAAGCTTTCTTT.

The rearrangement uses TRBV30 and TRBJ2-1; 7 positions match TRBD2. V lost 4 bases, J lost 3 bases, and 6 bases stayed unmatched. Germline V lookup: CDR1 GTSNPN, CDR2 SVGIG (reference sequence). This CDR3 spans 14 amino acids. For the CDR3, the DNA is TGTGCCTGGACGGGTAGCGGGTACTACAATGAGCAGTTCTTC. Its translation is CAWTGSGYYNEQFF. Variable domain in full (rest from reference TRBV30 and TRBJ2-1): SQTIHQWPATLVQPVGSPLSLECTVEGTSNPNLYWYRQAAGRGLQLLFYSVGIGQISSEVPQNLSASRPQDRQFILSSKKLLLSDSGFYLCAWTGSGYYNEQFFGPGTRLTVL.

The table lists this clone with a count of one. The gene calls are TRBV30 and TRBJ2-7, with 11 bases that match TRBD2. CDR1 is GTSNPN and CDR2 is SVGIG in the germline V gene (reference sequence). The junction had 6 bases not matched to a gene; V was cut back by 5 bases and J by 3 bases. The length of the CDR3 is 14 residues. Here the CDR3 DNA reads TGTGCCTGGTGGGCTAGCGGGAGGCTCTACGAGCAGTACTTC. Amino acid sequence: CAWWASGRLYEQYF.

This rearrangement joins TRBV20-1 to TRBJ2-7; the D is unclear. The CDR3 runs 10 residues. The germline V gene has CDR1 DFQATT and CDR2 SNEGSKA (reference sequence). Trimming removed 2 bases from V and 5 bases from J, with 4 bases in between. CDR3 bases: TGCAGTGCTAGACGTGACGAGCAGTACTTC. Translated, it gives CSARRDEQYF.

The V call is TRBV7-2, the J call TRBJ2-7, with 7 bases fitting TRBD1. Germline CDR1 is SGHTA and CDR2 is FQGNSA. The CDR3 totals 13 residues. The V segment lost 5 bases and the J segment 2 bases; nucleotides outside the gene matches: 3. The CDR3 DNA reads TGTGCCAGCAGCGGCCAGGGGGCCTACGAGCAGTACTTC. Translated, it gives CASSGQGAYEQYF.

The rearrangement joins TRBV5-1 to TRBJ2-5, with 9 bases fitting TRBD2. The CDR3 loop spans 14 amino acids. CDR1 and CDR2 (germline): SGHRS, YFSETQ. With V trimmed by 7 bases and J by 7 bases, 11 bases remained unmatched. The CDR3 protein is CASSSGLAIGTQYF. The DNA for the CDR3 is TGCGCCAGCTCGTCAGGACTAGCGATCGGGACCCAGTACTTC. Combining the CDR3 with reference TRBV5-1 and TRBJ2-5 gives the whole variable domain KAGVTQTPRYLIKTRGQQVTLSCSPISGHRSVSWYQQTPGQGLQFLFEYFSETQRNKGNFPGRFSGRQFSNSRSEMNVSTLELGDSALYLCASSSGLAIGTQYFGPGTRLLVL.

V usage is TRBV28 and J usage is TRBJ1-2; 7 bases agree with TRBD1. CDR3 size: 13 residues. Germline V gene sequence: CDR1 MDHEN, CDR2 SYDVKM. V dropped 6 bases and J dropped 4; count of bases not matched to a gene: 5. The CDR3 here is CASRPGTAYGYTF. CDR3 DNA: TGTGCCAGCAGGCCCGGGACAGCCTATGGCTACACCTTC.

This chain connects TRBV19 to TRBJ2-6, with D maybe TRBD1 (6 bases). Between the trimmed V and J ends, which lost 2 bases and 1 base, there was a span of 18 bases. The germline CDR1 and CDR2 sequences are LNHDA and SQIVND (reference sequence). The CDR3 extends over 19 amino acids. CDR3 DNA sequence: TGTGCCAGTAGTATAACGGGACATACCCAAGATTCTGGGGCCAACGTCCTGACTTTC. Translation gives CASSITGHTQDSGANVLTF.

V is TRBV19 and J is TRBJ2-3; 7 positions agree with TRBD2. Per the germline V gene, CDR1 is LNHDA and CDR2 is SQIVND (reference sequence). The CDR3 covers 14 residues. Unmatched junction bases numbered 6, after V lost 5 bases and J lost 4 bases. The CDR3 DNA is TGTGCCAGTAGTGGACTAGTTACCCCAGATACGCAGTATTTT. It yields the protein CASSGLVTPDTQYF. Using reference TRBV19 and TRBJ2-3 for the parts outside the CDR3, the full variable domain is DGGITQSPKYLFRKEGQNVTLSCEQNLNHDAMYWYRQDPGQGLRLIYYSQIVNDFQKGDIAEGYSVSREKKESFPLTVTSAQKNPTAFYLCASSGLVTPDTQYFGPGTRLTVL.

The chain has TRBV12-3 or TRBV12-4 and TRBJ2-5; D is perhaps TRBD2 (5 bases). The CDR3 is 12 residues long. V was clipped by 6 bases and J by 7 bases, with 12 bases between them. CDR3 region: CASRRNEGTQYF. CDR3 nucleotide sequence: TGTGCCAGCAGGCGCAACGAGGGGACCCAGTACTTC.

The V and J genes are TRBV2 and TRBJ1-3; D is unresolved. CDR3 length equals 15 residues. Trimming left V 6 bases short and J 0 bases short, with 12 bases between. Germline values: CDR1 SNHLY, CDR2 FYNNEI. The CDR3 bases are TGTGCCAGCAGCCCGGGAGGGAGCTCTGGAAACACCATATATTTT. Translated, it gives CASSPGGSSGNTIYF.

The CDR3 region has the DNA TGTGCCAGCAGCGTATCGGCAGGGGGCTTTCAGCCCCAGCATTTT. Protein sequence: CASSVSAGGFQPQHF. This chain links TRBV9 with TRBJ1-5; TRBD1 matches 8 bases. Germline trimming cut 1 base from V and 6 bases from J; bases unmatched to any gene: 6. This CDR3 has 15 amino acids. CDR1 and CDR2 (germline): SGDLS, YYNGEE.

J is TRBJ1-1 and V is TRBV4-1; 12 bases map to TRBD1. The CDR3 totals 17 residues. V lost 5 bases to trimming and J lost 3 bases; unmatched junction nucleotides: 10. Germline loops: CDR1 MGHRA, CDR2 YSYEKL. CDR3 amino acids: CASSVRGGQGADTEAFF. The DNA of the CDR3 is TGCGCCAGCAGCGTCAGGGGGGGACAGGGGGCTGACACTGAAGCTTTCTTT.

This chain uses TRBV6-5 with TRBJ1-2; D is undetermined. The length of the CDR3 is 14 residues. Trimming took 0 bases from V and 8 from J, leaving 13 bases between them. CDR1 MNHEY and CDR2 SVGAGI come from the germline V gene. The CDR3: CASSYSIGMRGYTF. The CDR3 region has the DNA TGTGCCAGCAGTTACTCGATCGGCATGCGGGGCTACACCTTC.

The CDR3 coding sequence is TGTGCCAGCAGCTCGGACAGGGTCGGCACTGAAGCTTTCTTT. Protein sequence: CASSSDRVGTEAFF. The chain employs TRBV5-5 and TRBJ1-1, with 8 nucleotides matching TRBD1. Trimming removed 3 bases from V and 4 bases from J; junction bases left unmatched: 5. Germline-derived CDR1 and CDR2 are SGHKS and YYEKEE (reference sequence). The CDR3 runs 14 residues.

This clone was found a few times. The chain uses TRBV9 and TRBJ1-4, with TRBD1 matching 9 bases. Germline V gives CDR1 SGDLS, CDR2 YYNGEE. The CDR3 sequence is 17 residues long. J was trimmed by 8 bases and V by 0 bases; bases with no gene match: 11. The CDR3 DNA is TGTGCCAGCAGCGTAGGAGCTTCCGGGACAGGGCAAGAAAAACTGTTTTTT. This sequence encodes CASSVGASGTGQEKLFF.

The CDR3 loop is CASRGSVGRTSSGNTIYF. The CDR3 region has the DNA TGTGCCAGCAGGGGTAGCGTGGGCAGAACCAGCTCTGGAAACACCATATATTTT. V usage is TRBV7-9 and J usage is TRBJ1-3; D is unclear. Germline values: CDR1 SEHNR, CDR2 FQNEAQ (reference sequence). V was trimmed by 6 bases and J by 0 bases, leaving 21 bases between them. The CDR3 is made up of 18 amino acids.

The sample holds one count of this clone. This sequence joins TRBV7-9 and TRBJ1-1; a weak D match, TRBD1 (5 bases). Per germline, CDR1 SEHNR and CDR2 FQNEAQ (reference sequence). The V end was cut by 1 base, the J end by 5 bases, with 14 bases between. The CDR3 covers 15 residues. The DNA for the CDR3 is TGTGCCAGCAGCTTAGACGGGGGTCCGCGGACTGAAGCTTTCTTT. Its translation is CASSLDGGPRTEAFF. Filled out from reference TRBV7-9 and TRBJ1-1, the complete variable domain reads DTGVSQNPRHKITKRGQNVTFRCDPISEHNRLYWYRQTLGQGPEFLTYFQNEAQLEKSRLLSDRFSAERPKGSFSTLEIQRTEQGDSAMYLCASSLDGGPRTEAFFGQGTRLTVV.

The V call is TRBV18, the J call TRBJ2-1, with D possibly TRBD2 on 6 matching bases. The germline V and J ends were trimmed by 8 bases and 0 bases, with 11 bases remaining between them. The CDR3 sequence is 14 residues long. Germline assignment: CDR1 KGHSH and CDR2 LQKENI. The CDR3 region is CASAGGASYNEQFF. In DNA, the CDR3 is TGTGCCAGCGCCGGAGGGGCCTCCTACAATGAGCAGTTCTTC.

This clone came up many times. V gene TRBV4-2 combines with J gene TRBJ2-7; weak D call: TRBD2 (6 bases). This CDR3 region has 15 residues. The V end was cut by 4 bases, the J end by 5 bases, with 18 bases between. CDR1 is LGHNA and CDR2 is YNFKEQ in the germline V gene. CDR3 DNA sequence: TGTGCCAGCAGCCTGAGCCCGGAGGGACCCAACGAGCAGTACTTC. Translating gives CASSLSPEGPNEQYF.

The V and J genes are TRBV7-9 and TRBJ2-3, with 10 bases lining up with TRBD2. Germline CDR1 SEHNR, CDR2 FQNEAQ (reference sequence). V trimming: 8 bases; J trimming: 5 bases; junction bases outside the gene matches: 10. CDR3 length: 15 amino acids. CDR3 amino acids: CASSPGLARLDTQYF. The DNA for the CDR3 is TGTGCCAGCTCCCCGGGACTAGCGAGGCTAGATACGCAGTATTTT. Drawing the rest from reference TRBV7-9 and TRBJ2-3, the complete variable domain is DTGVSQNPRHKITKRGQNVTFRCDPISEHNRLYWYRQTLGQGPEFLTYFQNEAQLEKSRLLSDRFSAERPKGSFSTLEIQRTEQGDSAMYLCASSPGLARLDTQYFGPGTRLTVL.

This chain joins TRBV11-2 and TRBJ2-1; 9 bases match TRBD2. This CDR3 contains 14 residues. V trimming: 7 bases; J trimming: 5 bases; junction bases outside the gene matches: 6. Germline-derived CDR1 and CDR2 are SGHAT and FQNNGV. The CDR3 region has the DNA TGTGCCAGCATACGGGCGGGGGGGAACAATGAGCAGTTCTTC. As protein: CASIRAGGNNEQFF.

This chain connects TRBV7-3 to TRBJ1-1, with a possible D match to TRBD1 (6 bases). The germline gives CDR1 SGHTA, CDR2 FQGTGA. The CDR3 covers 15 residues. The germline V and J ends were trimmed by 2 bases and 0 bases, with 10 bases remaining between them. The CDR3 DNA reads as TGTGCCAGCAGCTTAGGGGGCACCATGAACACTGAAGCTTTCTTT. Its translation: CASSLGGTMNTEAFF.

The rearrangement uses TRBV20-1 and TRBJ2-2, with a tentative D call TRBD1 (6 bases). Trimming cost V 3 bases and J 2 bases, with 13 bases left between them. CDR1 is DFQATT and CDR2 is SNEGSKA in the germline V gene (reference sequence). The CDR3 extends over 15 amino acids. CDR3 amino acids: CSASGGRVNTGELFF. Here the CDR3 DNA reads TGCAGTGCTAGTGGGGGCAGAGTTAACACCGGGGAGCTGTTTTTT.

V and J are TRBV19 and TRBJ2-7; 10 nucleotides align to TRBD2. Germline loops: CDR1 LNHDA, CDR2 SQIVND (reference sequence). The CDR3 extends over 15 amino acids. J was trimmed by 5 bases and V by 5 bases; bases with no gene match: 9. The chain's CDR3 is CASSPQREGRDEQYF. CDR3 DNA sequence: TGTGCCAGTAGTCCTCAGCGGGAGGGCCGGGACGAGCAGTACTTC.

The rearrangement uses TRBV11-2 and TRBJ1-6; D possibly corresponds to TRBD1 (5 bases). CDR3 length equals 16 residues. Trimming left V 7 bases short and J 7 bases short, with 20 bases between. Germline V lookup: CDR1 SGHAT, CDR2 FQNNGV. CDR3 protein: CASTPRSGRENSPLHF. Here the CDR3 DNA reads TGTGCCAGCACCCCCCGCTCGGGCAGGGAAAATTCACCCCTCCACTTT.

The chain employs TRBV5-8 and TRBJ2-3; possible D gene TRBD2, 6 bases. The length of the CDR3 is 16 residues. The germline gives CDR1 SGHTS, CDR2 YDEGEE. The V and J ends lost 0 bases and 0 bases respectively, with 11 bases between them. DNA of the CDR3: TGTGCCAGCAGCTTGGGGAGGGGAGCTAGCACAGATACGCAGTATTTT. Protein sequence: CASSLGRGASTDTQYF. The variable domain in full, with the rest retrieved from reference TRBV5-8 and TRBJ2-3, is EAGVTQSPTHLIKTRGQQATLRCSPISGHTSVYWYQQALGLGLQFLLWYDEGEERNRGNFPPRFSGRQFPNYSSELNVNALELEDSALYLCASSLGRGASTDTQYFGPGTRLTVL.

The rearrangement joins TRBV28 to TRBJ2-7; perhaps TRBD1 as D (6 bases). Looked up from germline, CDR1 is MDHEN and CDR2 is SYDVKM. The CDR3 spans 15 residues. Trimming removed 6 bases from V and 1 base from J, with 16 bases in between. CDR3 region: CASRGDRSGSYEQYF. In DNA, the CDR3 is TGTGCCAGCAGGGGAGACAGGTCGGGTTCCTACGAGCAGTACTTC.

This clone was observed once. This chain joins TRBV11-2 and TRBJ2-7, with D tentatively TRBD2 (5 bases). The CDR3 extends over 12 amino acids. The V gene lost 4 bases and the J gene lost 3 bases, with 7 bases spanning the gap. The germline CDR1 and CDR2 sequences are SGHAT and FQNNGV. The CDR3 reads CASSSGLYEQYF. CDR3 bases: TGTGCCAGCAGCTCAGGACTCTACGAGCAGTACTTC.